This passage covers 5 T cell receptor beta chains from one sample sequenced in a study of regulatory T cells in long-lasting Graves disease. The authors built TCR beta libraries using iRepertoire HTBI primers and Arm-PCR of CDR3 regions. From the multiplex PCR reads, TCRdb called clonotypes with MiXCR, one entry per CDR3 protein. The sample has hundreds of thousands of distinct CDR3 sequences, 15% seen once. This sample's time point: newly diagnosed GD, antithyroid drugs for less than 3 months. From PBMCs, RNA was extracted and then used to make the TCR library. Sequenced material: peripheral blood mononuclear cells (PBMCs), taken at new diagnosis, from a patient treated with antithyroid drugs. These receptors all stem from a female donor with Graves disease.

This clonotype was counted at least ten times. The genes are TRBV29-1 and TRBJ2-2; D not certain. The V gene lost 4 bases and the J gene lost 3 bases, with 6 bases spanning the gap. Germline assignment: CDR1 SQVTM and CDR2 ANQGSEA. The CDR3 length is 12 residues. CDR3 amino acids: CSVVRDTGELFF. DNA of the CDR3: TGCAGCGTTGTGAGAGACACCGGGGAGCTGTTTTTT.

This clonotype showed up many times. The V gene is TRBV12-5, the J gene TRBJ1-5; no reliable D call. The germline V gene has CDR1 LGHNT and CDR2 FRNRAP. The CDR3 is 12 amino acids. Trimming shortened V by 3 bases and J by 6 bases, and 6 bases separated the two germline ends. For the CDR3, the DNA is TGTGCTAGTGGTTTCTTCGGTCAGCCCCAGCATTTT. Translating gives CASGFFGQPQHF.

Ten or more counts support this clonotype. The genes are TRBV6-4 and TRBJ1-5; 7 bases are a match to TRBD1. V trimming: 9 bases; J trimming: 2 bases; junction bases outside the gene matches: 16. The CDR3 extends over 17 amino acids. From germline, CDR1 is MRHNA and CDR2 SNTAGT. DNA for the CDR3: TGTGCCAGTAGACCGGGACAGCTAAGACTAGGCAATCAGCCCCAGCATTTT. It specifies CASRPGQLRLGNQPQHF.

The rearrangement joins TRBV7-9 to TRBJ1-1; 10 positions agree with TRBD1. The germline V gene has CDR1 SEHNR and CDR2 FQNEAQ (reference sequence). The ends lost 4 bases at V and 3 bases at J; junction bases unmatched: 5. The CDR3 extends over 15 amino acids. The CDR3 is CASSSQTGGYTEAFF. In DNA, the CDR3 is TGTGCCAGCAGCTCTCAGACAGGGGGCTACACTGAAGCTTTCTTT.

This clonotype was found many times. This chain joins TRBV7-2 and TRBJ1-2, with no clear D. Per the germline V gene, CDR1 is SGHTA and CDR2 is FQGNSA. The CDR3 has 14 residues. Trimming pared 1 base from V and 1 base from J, leaving 7 bases between. The CDR3 spells CASSLVASNYGYTF. The DNA for the CDR3 is TGTGCCAGCAGCTTAGTCGCCAGTAACTATGGCTACACCTTC.